The clone carrying this T cell receptor (beta chain) was picked up many times. V gave up 2 bases and J gave up 4 bases; unmatched junction bases: 17. This CDR3 comprises 17 residues. CDR1 is DFQATT, CDR2 SNEGSKA, per germline (reference sequence). These data originate in a study of T cells of healthy individuals. TCRdb processed the 5' RACE reads anew with MiXCR; each CDR3 protein has one entry. This table has under 70,000 distinct CDR3 sequences, approximately 15% appearing once. The origin of this receptor is a human donor in good health. V is TRBV20-1 and J is TRBJ2-7, with 7 bases lining up with TRBD2. The DNA for the CDR3 is TGCAGTGCTAGACCACCCTCCAGGCGCGGGAGTAAGTACGAGCAGTACTTC. Translated: CSARPPSRRGSKYEQYF.